The clone carrying this T cell receptor (beta chain) was seen a few times. This CDR3 contains 13 residues. Germline CDR1 is SGHRS and CDR2 is YFSETQ. V dropped 4 bases and J dropped 7 bases, with 11 bases sitting between them. Sequencing was performed with immunoSEQ multiplex PCR; in TCRdb, only in-frame clones are kept and a portion is missing. The sample holds roughly 3,400 clones, roughly four fifths seen once. This specimen comes from a study of hypomethylating agent response in myelodysplastic syndrome. Across the study: Most often mutated was TET2, found in about 45% of the 11 patients. Patients with neither complete response nor hematologic improvement were classed non-responders.

The chain joins TRBV5-1 to TRBJ1-4; the D is unclear. The sequencing used bone marrow, collected before or after starting hypomethylating agent treatment for myelodysplastic syndrome (not recorded which). The origin of this receptor is a human donor with myelodysplastic syndrome. CDR3: CASSLFTSEKLFF. In DNA form, the CDR3 reads TGCGCCAGCAGCCTATTTACGAGTGAAAAACTGTTTTTT. Variable domain in full (rest from reference TRBV5-1 and TRBJ1-4): KAGVTQTPRYLIKTRGQQVTLSCSPISGHRSVSWYQQTPGQGLQFLFEYFSETQRNKGNFPGRFSGRQFSNSRSEMNVSTLELGDSALYLCASSLFTSEKLFFGSGTQLSVL.